These 8 T cell receptor beta chains were all obtained from the same sample, sequenced in a study of OX40 agonist ivuxolimab in advanced cancers. Sequencing used immunoSEQ multiplex PCR; TCRdb keeps in-frame clones, though not all of them. Among 84,000 or so clones listed, roughly 80% were seen once. The input for sequencing was CD4+ or CD8+ T cells sorted from blood, taken in a trial of the OX40 agonist ivuxolimab. These receptor sequences come from an adult with an advanced solid tumor such as melanoma, head and neck, liver or kidney cancer.

This chain joins TRBV9 and TRBJ1-3; 8 nucleotides align to TRBD1. V was clipped by 4 bases and J by 4 bases; unmatched bases: 7. The CDR3 has 15 amino acids. Germline V gives CDR1 SGDLS, CDR2 YYNGEE. The CDR3 sequence: CASSHRGTGGNTIYF. CDR3 nucleotides: TGTGCCAGCAGCCATAGAGGGACAGGAGGAAACACCATATATTTT.

The chain joins TRBV7-9 to TRBJ2-2; D gene unclear. The germline V gene has CDR1 SEHNR and CDR2 FQNEAQ (reference sequence). V shed 1 base and J shed 6 bases, with 6 bases lying between them. This CDR3 comprises 13 residues. The CDR3 DNA reads TGTGCCAGCAGCTTAGGGTGGGCCGGGGAGCTGTTTTTT. Residues: CASSLGWAGELFF.

This clone was observed a handful of times. J is TRBJ2-1 and V is TRBV5-5; D tentatively reads TRBD1 or TRBD2 (5 bases each). CDR3 length equals 15 residues. Between the trimmed V and J ends, which lost 3 bases and 4 bases, there was a span of 14 bases. The germline V gene has CDR1 SGHKS and CDR2 YYEKEE (reference sequence). CDR3 DNA sequence: TGTGCCAGCAGCTCGCTGGGGGATAATTACAATGAGCAGTTCTTC. As protein: CASSSLGDNYNEQFF.

This chain links TRBV19 with TRBJ1-2; a weak D match, TRBD1 (5 bases). The germline gives CDR1 LNHDA, CDR2 SQIVND (reference sequence). The CDR3 contains 15 residues. With 0 bases removed from V and 8 bases from J, the gap between germline ends came to 16 bases. CDR3 in amino acids: CASSIDRGTPGGYTF. The CDR3 DNA reads TGTGCCAGTAGTATAGATCGCGGGACCCCAGGGGGCTACACCTTC.

This chain links TRBV6-5 with TRBJ2-5; D is ambiguous. V lost 6 bases and J lost 5, with 13 bases in between. The CDR3 has 13 amino acids. The germline CDR1 and CDR2 sequences are MNHEY and SVGAGI. The CDR3 loop is CASSRQVLETQYF. The CDR3 bases are TGTGCCAGCAGCCGACAAGTTTTGGAGACCCAGTACTTC.

The chain carries TRBV6-6 and TRBJ1-5; the match to TRBD1 covers 7 bases. Germline V gene lookup returns CDR1 MNHNY and CDR2 SVGAGI (reference sequence). V lost 5 bases and J lost 4; bases outside the gene matches: 8. This CDR3 spans 15 amino acids. The CDR3 protein is CASSQGQSMNQPQHF. In nucleotides, the CDR3 is TGTGCCAGCAGTCAGGGACAGTCTATGAATCAGCCCCAGCATTTT.

The chain uses TRBV7-2 and TRBJ2-5, with D possibly being TRBD2 (6 bases). This CDR3 is 10 amino acids long. The germline V gene has CDR1 SGHTA and CDR2 FQGNSA. The V and J ends lost 8 bases and 5 bases respectively, with 6 bases between them. The CDR3 region has the DNA TGTGCCAGCCGGGGGGAGACCCAGTACTTC. This gives the protein CASRGETQYF. The full variable domain, with the rest looked up from reference TRBV7-2 and TRBJ2-5, is GAGVSQSPSNKVTEKGKDVELRCDPISGHTALYWYRQSLGQGLEFLIYFQGNSAPDKSGLPSDRFSAERTGGSVSTLTIQRTQQEDSAVYLCASRGETQYFGPGTRLLVL.

V is TRBV7-9 and J is TRBJ1-4; possibly TRBD1 for D (6 bases). The V and J ends lost 4 bases and 7 bases respectively, with 13 bases between them. This CDR3 comprises 14 residues. Germline CDR1 SEHNR, CDR2 FQNEAQ (reference sequence). In DNA, the CDR3 is TGTGCCAGCAGCTCGGGGGCGGGAGGTGAAAAACTGTTTTTT. This codes for CASSSGAGGEKLFF. The variable domain in full, with the rest retrieved from reference TRBV7-9 and TRBJ1-4, is DTGVSQNPRHKITKRGQNVTFRCDPISEHNRLYWYRQTLGQGPEFLTYFQNEAQLEKSRLLSDRFSAERPKGSFSTLEIQRTEQGDSAMYLCASSSGAGGEKLFFGSGTQLSVL.